This record looks at one T cell receptor (beta chain) sequence and its context. A few counts support this clonotype. Its antigen is not yet known. Within one base of it there is no much larger clone, and no base qualities were kept. Libraries came from RT-PCR. Sequencing instrument: Illumina MiSeq. Using fastp trimming at Q25 and MiXCR clonotype assembly, TCRdb reanalyzed the public sequencing data and kept in-frame beta chains. CDR3 protein sequences are deduplicated, and each keeps its most common genes and DNA. The sample records about 680,000 distinct CDR3 sequences, approximately 15% of which are singletons. The leading ten clones occupy 3% to 4.5% of the sample. From a lookup of the germline V gene (reference sequence), CDR1 and CDR2 are DFQATT and SNEGSKA. Relative to germline, V is 3 bases shorter and J is 10 bases shorter, with 16 bases between their ends. The CDR3 runs 14 residues from the cysteine to the phenylalanine. Only the CDR3 region is kept as DNA, spanning 42 bases read in frame from base 1.

This record comes from a study (dated by TCRdb to between 2015 and 2016). This TCR came from a female donor in good health, serving as a healthy control. The V and J segments used are TRBV20-1 and TRBJ1-6; no D segment can be confidently identified. The specimen sequenced was memory CD4+ T cells from blood. CDR3 reads: CSASLQTAESPLHF. The DNA is TGCAGTGCTAGCCTCCAGACGGCGGAATCACCCCTCCACTTT.